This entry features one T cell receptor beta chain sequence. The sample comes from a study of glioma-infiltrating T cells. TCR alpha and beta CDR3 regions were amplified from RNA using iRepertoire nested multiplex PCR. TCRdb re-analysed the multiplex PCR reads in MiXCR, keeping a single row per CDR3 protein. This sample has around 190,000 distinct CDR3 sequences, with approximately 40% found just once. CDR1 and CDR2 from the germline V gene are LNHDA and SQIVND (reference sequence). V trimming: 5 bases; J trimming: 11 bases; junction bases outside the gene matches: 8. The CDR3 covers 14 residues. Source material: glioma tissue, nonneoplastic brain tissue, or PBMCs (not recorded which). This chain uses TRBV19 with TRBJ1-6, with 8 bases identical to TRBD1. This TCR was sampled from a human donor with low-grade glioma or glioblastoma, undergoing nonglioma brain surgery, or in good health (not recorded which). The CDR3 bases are TGTGCCAGTAGTCCGGGACAGGTTTTTCCACCCCTCCACTTT. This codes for CASSPGQVFPPLHF.